This TCR beta chain was documented in a study of cytomegalovirus exposure and HLA in healthy donors. This clone occurred a few times. Primers for the PCR totalled 60 Vbeta and 13 Jbeta. The table came from immunoSEQ multiplex PCR; TCRdb's copy has only in-frame clones and leaves some out. The sample holds fewer than 150,000 clones, approximately 15% seen once. The source is a woman between 18 and 29 years old in good health and CMV-seronegative. The sample consisted of PBMCs.

The CDR3 DNA reads TGTGCCAGCAGCTTGGGCAGGCTCACAGATACGCAGTATTTT. This translates into CASSLGRLTDTQYF. The chain has TRBV7-3 and TRBJ2-3; D is ambiguous. Germline V gives CDR1 SGHTA, CDR2 FQGTGA. The CDR3 runs to 14 residues. The V and J ends lost 3 bases and 2 bases respectively, with 9 bases between them.